This T cell receptor beta chain originates from a study of identical twins. MiXCR, run by TCRdb on the 5' RACE reads, gives a single entry per CDR3 protein. The data contain roughly 500,000 distinct CDR3 sequences, 22% of them seen just once; the ten biggest clones take up around 1%. Healthy Caucasians supplied all donations. This CDR3 has 16 residues. V dropped 4 bases and J dropped 1 base, with 15 bases sitting between them. Germline assignment: CDR1 LGHNA and CDR2 YNFKEQ. This sample also appeared in a second study, on T cells expressing NK-cell markers. Turning to that study: HCMV specificity of expanded NKG2C+ T cell clones remained unclear.

Source material: CD4+ T cells sorted from blood. The sequence was collected from a woman aged 18-29 years in good health. The chain links TRBV4-2 to TRBJ2-3; TRBD1 or TRBD2 may be the D gene (6 bases each). This CDR3 reads CASSPLGGQGTDTQYF. The CDR3 coding sequence is TGTGCCAGCAGCCCCCTGGGGGGCCAAGGCACAGATACGCAGTATTTT.